This T cell receptor beta chain was recorded in a study of high-grade serous ovarian cancer treatment subgroups. Study overall: Samples averaged around 13,000 reads and about 7,100 unique TCR beta rearrangements.

This CDR3 has 17 residues. Germline lookup yields CDR1 LNHDA and CDR2 SQIVND (reference sequence). Trimming stripped 6 bases from V and 0 bases from J, with 17 bases between. Tumor tissue was taken before any definitive surgery or chemotherapy was given. Libraries were prepared by immunoSEQ multiplex PCR; TCRdb keeps only in-frame clonotypes and omits some of them. The table includes about a thousand clones, 65% to 90% detected once. Comments on this clone: The antigen is unknown.

General observations from the study: Without spatial data, bulk sequencing limits insight into HGSC tumor diversity. Repertoire similarity ranged roughly 0.1 to 0.79 between tumors of one patient.

J is TRBJ1-4 and V is TRBV19, with a weak D call TRBD1 (5 bases). This clonotype originated in a human donor with high-grade serous ovarian cancer. Sequencing was carried out using tumor tissue. The chain's CDR3 is CASRPRGTAATNEKLFF. The CDR3 DNA is TGTGCCAGTAGGCCAAGAGGGACGGCCGCAACTAATGAAAAACTGTTTTTT.